This TCR beta chain was retrieved from a study of patients and donors after allogeneic stem cell transplantation (dated by TCRdb to about 2020). For this clonotype: Its specific antigen is unknown. No base quality values were provided; no much bigger clone lies one nucleotide off.

The library was made by RT-PCR. These reads were obtained on a NextSeq 550. Using fastp trimming at Q25 and MiXCR clonotype assembly, TCRdb reanalyzed the public sequencing data and kept in-frame beta chains. All rows with the same CDR3 protein become a single entry with the most common DNA and genes. Across this sample there are approximately 160,000 distinct CDR3 sequences, with 30% seen only once. The ten largest clonotypes hold roughly 3.2% of the sample. The germline V gene specifies LGHNA as CDR1 and YSLEER as CDR2. Trimming leaves V shorter by 2 bases and J shorter by 5 bases, with the junction holding 6 bases beyond the gene matches. The CDR3 holds 15 amino acids from the cysteine to the phenylalanine. The only DNA kept is the CDR3, 45 bases in frame from the first base.

The receptor chain draws on TRBV4-3 and TRBJ2-7, and TRBD1 aligns with 10 junction nucleotides. The sample taken for sequencing was blood, either unsorted or a sorted T cell fraction (not recorded which). The TCR comes from a human donor who was either an allogeneic HSCT recipient or a stem cell or donor lymphocyte infusion donor (not recorded which). It is not recorded whose cells these are; they may come from a transplant donor. The encoded CDR3 is CASSQQDRGKNEQYF. The nucleotide sequence reads as follows: TGCGCCAGCAGCCAACAGGACAGGGGGAAGAACGAGCAGTACTTC.